This T cell receptor (beta chain) was profiled in a study of molecular identifiers for immune sequencing clone quantification. Looking at the study overall: Replicates involved a five-way split of RNA from around 20,000 or 99,000 naive CD8 cells, with sequencing of four.

Using its own MiXCR run on the PCR reads, TCRdb lists one record per CDR3 protein. In the table there are around 470,000 distinct CDR3 sequences, roughly 26% of which are singletons. In this sample, this clonotype turned up a few times. Its antigen is not identified. The study's findings and limits: Effector cells had over 98% of their molecules in clones above 20 RNA copies, while naive cells had under 1%.

The CDR3 covers 13 residues. The V end was cut by 0 bases, the J end by 9 bases, with 9 bases between. CDR1 LGHNA and CDR2 YNFKEQ come from the germline V gene. This sequence joins TRBV4-2 and TRBJ1-5, with D unresolved. Specimen: naive CD8+ T cells from blood, with Jurkat cell RNA spiked in. Indicated subset: FACS-sorted CD8+CD4-CCR7+CD45RA+ naive T cells. The clonotype was recovered from a human donor in good health. Some libraries in this study had Jurkat cell RNA spiked in. CDR3 in DNA: TGTGCCAGCAGCCAAGAGGGCCTGTGGCCCCAGCATTTT. Its protein product is CASSQEGLWPQHF.